This TCR beta chain was retrieved from a study of regulatory T cells in long-lasting Graves disease. Time point here: persistent/refractory GD, antithyroid drugs over 5 years with positive TRAb. RNA from PBMCs was the source of the TCR library. This clonotype was seen repeatedly, ten times or more. Its antigen is as yet unknown. From germline, CDR1 is MDHEN and CDR2 SYDVKM. Trimming pared 6 bases from V and 2 bases from J, leaving 5 bases between. The CDR3 has 12 residues. The study, taken as a whole, reports: TCR diversity was lower in persistent Graves' patients than in newly diagnosed ones.

Libraries of TCR beta came from iRepertoire HTBI primers plus Arm-PCR of CDR3 regions. MiXCR, run by TCRdb on the multiplex PCR reads, gives a single entry per CDR3 protein. The sample records roughly 450,000 distinct CDR3 sequences, 23% being singletons. This TCR came from a female donor with Graves disease. The chain uses TRBV28 and TRBJ1-5; D remains ambiguous. Sequences were derived from peripheral blood mononuclear cells (PBMCs), sampled when the disease was refractory, from a patient treated with antithyroid drugs. This CDR3 reads CASRLGNQPQHF. The CDR3 DNA reads TGTGCCAGCAGGTTGGGCAATCAGCCCCAGCATTTT.